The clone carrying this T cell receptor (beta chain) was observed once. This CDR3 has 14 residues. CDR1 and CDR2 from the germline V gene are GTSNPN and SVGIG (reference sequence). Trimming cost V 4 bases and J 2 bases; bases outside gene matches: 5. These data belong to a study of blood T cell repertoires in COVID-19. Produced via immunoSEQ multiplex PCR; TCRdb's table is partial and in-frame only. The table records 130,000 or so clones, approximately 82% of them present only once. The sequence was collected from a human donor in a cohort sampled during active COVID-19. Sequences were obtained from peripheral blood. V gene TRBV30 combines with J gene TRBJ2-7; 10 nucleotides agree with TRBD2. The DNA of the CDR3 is TGTGCCTGGACTAGCGGGAGTGGTACCTACGAGCAGTACTTC. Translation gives CAWTSGSGTYEQYF. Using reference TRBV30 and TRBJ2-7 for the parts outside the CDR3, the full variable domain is SQTIHQWPATLVQPVGSPLSLECTVEGTSNPNLYWYRQAAGRGLQLLFYSVGIGQISSEVPQNLSASRPQDRQFILSSKKLLLSDSGFYLCAWTSGSGTYEQYFGPGTRLTVT.